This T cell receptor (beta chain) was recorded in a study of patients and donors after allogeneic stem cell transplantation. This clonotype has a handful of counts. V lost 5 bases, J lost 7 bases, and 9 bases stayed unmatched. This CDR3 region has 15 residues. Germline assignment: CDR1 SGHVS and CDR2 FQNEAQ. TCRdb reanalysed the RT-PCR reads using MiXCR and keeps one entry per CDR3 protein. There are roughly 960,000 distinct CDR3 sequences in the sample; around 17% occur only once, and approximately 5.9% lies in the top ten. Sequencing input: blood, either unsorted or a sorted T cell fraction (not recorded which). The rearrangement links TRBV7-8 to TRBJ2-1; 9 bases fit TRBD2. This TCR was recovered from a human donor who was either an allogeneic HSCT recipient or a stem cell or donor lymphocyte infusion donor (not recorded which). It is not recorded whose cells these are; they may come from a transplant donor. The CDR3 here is CASSLLRLAVNEQFF. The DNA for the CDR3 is TGTGCCAGCAGCCTATTACGACTAGCGGTGAATGAGCAGTTCTTC.